The T cell receptor (beta chain) under discussion was sequenced for a study of tumor-infiltrating lymphocytes in primary liver carcinoma. Study overall: The patients presented with primary liver carcinoma, which was managed through surgical resection. Patients were both men and women, whose ages ran from 30 to 69 years. Findings of the study overall: Tumor specimens were characterized by a significantly higher top-250-clone fraction than blood (p = 0.039). In tumor-adjacent and tumor-blood pairs, overlap was lower than in tumor region pairs.

Unsorted whole blood supplied the blood RNA, and germline DNA was isolated too. To note about this clonotype: Its antigen is as yet unknown.

The CDR3 runs 17 residues. CDR1 and CDR2 from the germline V gene are SGHAT and FQNNGV. Trimming shortened V by 6 bases and J by 0 bases, and 17 bases separated the two germline ends. Total RNA amounting to 450 to 550 ng was the source from which TCR beta cDNA was made with a constant-region primer. Modified slightly, ARM-PCR produced TCR beta libraries over three nested multiplex PCR rounds. Researchers ran the first two PCR rounds for about 11 cycles each with TRBV1-TRBV30 forward primers and a C-beta reverse primer. MiXCR, applied by TCRdb to the multiplex PCR reads, yields one record per CDR3 protein. The sample holds approximately 310,000 distinct CDR3 sequences, 65% seen once.

The clonotype comes from a man aged 35 to 55 with primary liver carcinoma and hepatitis B virus infection. V usage is TRBV11-2 and J usage is TRBJ2-2; D is possibly TRBD1 or TRBD2 (6 bases each). Sequenced input: peripheral blood. The CDR3 bases are TGTGCCAGCAGAAGAGGGGACTGGACAGCGAACACCGGGGAGCTGTTTTTT. Translating gives CASRRGDWTANTGELFF.